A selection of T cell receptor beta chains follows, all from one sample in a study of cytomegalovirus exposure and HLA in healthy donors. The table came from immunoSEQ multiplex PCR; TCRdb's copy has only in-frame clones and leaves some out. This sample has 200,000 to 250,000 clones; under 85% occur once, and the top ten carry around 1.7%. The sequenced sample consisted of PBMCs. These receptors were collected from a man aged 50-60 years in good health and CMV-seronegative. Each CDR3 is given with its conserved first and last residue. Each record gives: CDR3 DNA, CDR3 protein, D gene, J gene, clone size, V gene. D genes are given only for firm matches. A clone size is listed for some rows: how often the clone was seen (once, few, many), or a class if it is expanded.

DNA: TGTGCCAGCAGACAGGGGTCCTACGAGCAGTACTTC
CDR3: CASRQGSYEQYF
D: TRBD1
J: TRBJ2-7
size: .
V: TRBV28

DNA: TGTGCCAGCAGTTTTTCGGCCAGCGGGGTTCAGCCCCAGCATTTT
CDR3: CASSFSASGVQPQHF
D: .
J: TRBJ1-5
size: few
V: TRBV5-5

DNA: TGTGCCAGCAGTTGGACAGGGGGTGCCCTTTACGAGCAGTACTTC
CDR3: CASSWTGGALYEQYF
D: TRBD1
J: TRBJ2-7
size: .
V: TRBV27

DNA: TGCGCCAGCAGTGAAGCTACCTACCGCAAGCAGTACTTC
CDR3: CASSEATYRKQYF
D: .
J: TRBJ2-7
size: .
V: TRBV10-2

DNA: TGTGCCAGCAGCGAGGAGTGGTTGAACACTGAAGCTTTCTTT
CDR3: CASSEEWLNTEAFF
D: .
J: TRBJ1-1
size: .
V: TRBV9

DNA: TGTGCCAGCTCACTGACTAGCGGGAGGTCTACCGGGGAGCTGTTTTTT
CDR3: CASSLTSGRSTGELFF
D: TRBD2
J: TRBJ2-2
size: .
V: TRBV18

DNA: TGTGCCACCATGACAGGGTACAATCAGCCCCAGCATTTT
CDR3: CATMTGYNQPQHF
D: TRBD1
J: TRBJ1-5
size: .
V: TRBV19

DNA: TGTGCCAGCAAGGAGAGGGAAGGCAATCAGCCCCAGCATTTT
CDR3: CASKEREGNQPQHF
D: .
J: TRBJ1-5
size: .
V: TRBV2

DNA: TGTGCCAGCAGTTATCCGGGCGGGACCACCCAGGATAAGCAGTACTTC
CDR3: CASSYPGGTTQDKQYF
D: .
J: TRBJ2-7
size: .
V: TRBV6-5

DNA: TGTGCCAGTAGTTATAGCGCACAGGGGGCCGGAGAGACCCAGTACTTC
CDR3: CASSYSAQGAGETQYF
D: TRBD1
J: TRBJ2-5
size: .
V: TRBV19

DNA: TGTGCCAGCCGTGGCTACACCTTC
CDR3: CASRGYTF
D: .
J: TRBJ1-2
size: .
V: TRBV27

DNA: TGTGCCAGCAGTGTCAACAGGGGGATGGGACAGCCCCAGCATTTT
CDR3: CASSVNRGMGQPQHF
D: TRBD1
J: TRBJ1-5
size: .
V: TRBV6-1

DNA: TGTGCCATCAGTGAGGGACTAGCGGGAGATGGAGATACGCAGTATTTT
CDR3: CAISEGLAGDGDTQYF
D: TRBD2
J: TRBJ2-3
size: few
V: TRBV10-3

DNA: TGTGCCAGCAGTTCCCACCACTCCTACGAGCAGTACTTC
CDR3: CASSSHHSYEQYF
D: .
J: TRBJ2-7
size: .
V: TRBV28